This is a list of T cell receptor beta chains from one sample in a study of T cells in Graves' hyperthyroidism and ophthalmopathy. Using its own MiXCR run on the multiplex PCR reads, TCRdb lists one record per CDR3 protein. The profile shows about 600,000 distinct CDR3 sequences, approximately 15% of them singletons. The material sequenced was blood. These receptors came from a woman aged 40 to 50 with Graves' ophthalmopathy. Both conserved end residues are part of each CDR3. A D gene is named only where the DNA matches it firmly. Size tells how often a clone was seen (once, few, many) or the class of an expanded clone, and some rows leave it out.

clone size: few
D gene: .
V gene: TRBV12-3/TRBV12-4
J gene: TRBJ1-1
CDR3 DNA: TGTGCCAGCACTTGGGGTAGCACTGAAGCTTTCTTT
CDR3 protein: CASTWGSTEAFF

clone size: many
D gene: TRBD2
V gene: TRBV2
J gene: TRBJ2-5
CDR3 DNA: TGTGCCAGCACGGTGGGACTAGCGGGAGGTTTGGGGACCCAGTACTTC
CDR3 protein: CASTVGLAGGLGTQYF

clone size: many
D gene: TRBD2
V gene: TRBV12-3/TRBV12-4
J gene: TRBJ2-1
CDR3 DNA: TGTGCCAGCAGGCAACTAGCGGGGTCCTACAATGAGCAGTTCTTC
CDR3 protein: CASRQLAGSYNEQFF

clone size: .
D gene: .
V gene: TRBV11-2
J gene: TRBJ2-7
CDR3 DNA: TGTGCCAGCAGCCACAAAGTAGGTTTACACTACGAGCAGTACTTC
CDR3 protein: CASSHKVGLHYEQYF

clone size: many
D gene: TRBD2
V gene: TRBV27
J gene: TRBJ2-1
CDR3 DNA: TGTGCCAGCAGTTTCCTTGGGGGCGGGGGGGCCTACTCCTACAATGAGCAGTTCTTC
CDR3 protein: CASSFLGGGGAYSYNEQFF

clone size: .
D gene: .
V gene: TRBV27
J gene: TRBJ2-5
CDR3 DNA: TGTGCCAGCAGTTTAGCGTCCGGGAGAGAGACCCAGTACTTC
CDR3 protein: CASSLASGRETQYF

clone size: many
D gene: .
V gene: TRBV28
J gene: TRBJ1-6
CDR3 DNA: TGTGCCAGCAGTCCTGGATTGGCCTATAATTCACCCCTCCACTTT
CDR3 protein: CASSPGLAYNSPLHF

clone size: .
D gene: .
V gene: TRBV27
J gene: TRBJ1-5
CDR3 DNA: TGTGCCAGCAGTTTATCAGTAAGCAATCAGCCCCAGCATTTT
CDR3 protein: CASSLSVSNQPQHF

clone size: few
D gene: TRBD1
V gene: TRBV6-1
J gene: TRBJ1-2
CDR3 DNA: TGTGCCAGCACCAAGGGGGCATCTAACTATGGCTACACCTTC
CDR3 protein: CASTKGASNYGYTF

clone size: few
D gene: .
V gene: TRBV28
J gene: TRBJ1-2
CDR3 DNA: TGTGCCAGCAGTCCGGCCGATAGGGGCCACACCTTC
CDR3 protein: CASSPADRGHTF

clone size: few
D gene: .
V gene: TRBV20-1
J gene: TRBJ1-1
CDR3 DNA: TGCAGTGCTAGCCCGTCCGAGCGGGGGGCTTTCTTT
CDR3 protein: CSASPSERGAFF

clone size: few
D gene: .
V gene: TRBV3-1
J gene: TRBJ2-6
CDR3 DNA: TGTGCCAGCAGCCAACAGTCTGGGGCCAACGTCCTGACTTTC
CDR3 protein: CASSQQSGANVLTF

clone size: few
D gene: TRBD2
V gene: TRBV4-1
J gene: TRBJ2-5
CDR3 DNA: TGCGCCAGCAGCCAAGATTTGGCGGGAGGGGGATCCCAAGAGACCCAGTACTTC
CDR3 protein: CASSQDLAGGGSQETQYF

clone size: many
D gene: TRBD1
V gene: TRBV13
J gene: TRBJ1-2
CDR3 DNA: TGTGCCAGCAGCTTGCCCGGGGACAGCTCCTATGGCTACACCTTC
CDR3 protein: CASSLPGDSSYGYTF

clone size: few
D gene: .
V gene: TRBV27
J gene: TRBJ1-4
CDR3 DNA: TGTGCCAGCAGTCTGCAACGGGGGGCTAATGAAAAACTGTTTTTT
CDR3 protein: CASSLQRGANEKLFF

clone size: .
D gene: .
V gene: TRBV7-9
J gene: TRBJ1-1
CDR3 DNA: TGTGCCAGCAGCTTACAGGGGTCGGAAGGCACTGAAGCTTTCTTT
CDR3 protein: CASSLQGSEGTEAFF

clone size: .
D gene: .
V gene: TRBV18
J gene: TRBJ1-3
CDR3 DNA: TGTGCCAGCTCACCACGGACGACAGCTTCTGGAAACACCATATATTTT
CDR3 protein: CASSPRTTASGNTIYF

clone size: .
D gene: .
V gene: TRBV7-9
J gene: TRBJ2-5
CDR3 DNA: TGTGCCAGCAGCTTAGTCGGTCTAACGGAAGAGACCCAGTACTTC
CDR3 protein: CASSLVGLTEETQYF

clone size: many
D gene: .
V gene: TRBV7-8
J gene: TRBJ2-5
CDR3 DNA: TGTGCCAGCAGCCCCATCCGGTGGCAGGCGCAAGAGACCCAGTACTTC
CDR3 protein: CASSPIRWQAQETQYF

clone size: .
D gene: .
V gene: TRBV5-1
J gene: TRBJ2-6
CDR3 DNA: TGCGCCAGCAGCTTGTTAGGGGAGGCCCCTGGGGCCAACGTCCTGACTTTC
CDR3 protein: CASSLLGEAPGANVLTF

clone size: many
D gene: TRBD1
V gene: TRBV11-2
J gene: TRBJ1-6
CDR3 DNA: TGTGCCAGCAGCTTATCCAGGGGGCGATCACCCCTCCACTTT
CDR3 protein: CASSLSRGRSPLHF

clone size: few
D gene: TRBD2
V gene: TRBV5-1
J gene: TRBJ2-2
CDR3 DNA: TGCGCCAGCAGCTGGGAAGCGGGAGACGGGACCGGGGAGCTGTTTTTT
CDR3 protein: CASSWEAGDGTGELFF

clone size: few
D gene: TRBD1
V gene: TRBV15
J gene: TRBJ2-6
CDR3 DNA: TGTGCCACCAGCATCGGACAGGGGGGATCTGGGGCCAACGTCCTGACTTTC
CDR3 protein: CATSIGQGGSGANVLTF